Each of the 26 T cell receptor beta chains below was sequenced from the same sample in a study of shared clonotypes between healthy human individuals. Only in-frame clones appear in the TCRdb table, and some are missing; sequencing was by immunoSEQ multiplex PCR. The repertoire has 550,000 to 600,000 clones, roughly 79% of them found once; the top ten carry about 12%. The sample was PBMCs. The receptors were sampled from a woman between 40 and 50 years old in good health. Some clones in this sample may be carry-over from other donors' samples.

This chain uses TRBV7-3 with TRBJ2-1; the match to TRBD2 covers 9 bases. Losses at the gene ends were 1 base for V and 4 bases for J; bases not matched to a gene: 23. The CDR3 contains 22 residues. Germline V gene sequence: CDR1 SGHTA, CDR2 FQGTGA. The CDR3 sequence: CASSLRIPGLAPATNTYNEQFF. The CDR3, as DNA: TGTGCCAGCAGCTTAAGAATCCCGGGACTAGCTCCCGCCACGAATACTTACAATGAGCAGTTCTTC.

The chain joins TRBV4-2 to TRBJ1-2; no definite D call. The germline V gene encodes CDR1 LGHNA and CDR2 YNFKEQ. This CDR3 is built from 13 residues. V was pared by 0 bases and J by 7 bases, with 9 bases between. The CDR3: CASSQDQTFGYTF. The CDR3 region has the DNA TGTGCCAGCAGCCAAGACCAGACTTTTGGCTACACCTTC.

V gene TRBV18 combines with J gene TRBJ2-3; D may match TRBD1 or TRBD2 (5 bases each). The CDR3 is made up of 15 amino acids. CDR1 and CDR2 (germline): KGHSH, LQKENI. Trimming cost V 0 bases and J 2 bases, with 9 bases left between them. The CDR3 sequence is CASSPPSGTTDTQYF. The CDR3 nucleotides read TGTGCCAGCTCACCACCATCCGGGACCACAGATACGCAGTATTTT. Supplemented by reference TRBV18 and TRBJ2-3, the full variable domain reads NAGVMQNPRHLVRRRGQEARLRCSPMKGHSHVYWYRQLPEEGLKFMVYLQKENIIDESGMPKERFSAEFPKEGPSILRIQQVVRGDSAAYFCASSPPSGTTDTQYFGPGTRLTVL.

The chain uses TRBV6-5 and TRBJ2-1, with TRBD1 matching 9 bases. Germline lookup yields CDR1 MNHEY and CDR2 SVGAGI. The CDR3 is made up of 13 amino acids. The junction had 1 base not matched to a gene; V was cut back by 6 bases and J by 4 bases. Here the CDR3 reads CASRDRGYNEQFF. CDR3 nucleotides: TGTGCCAGCAGGGACAGGGGATACAATGAGCAGTTCTTC.

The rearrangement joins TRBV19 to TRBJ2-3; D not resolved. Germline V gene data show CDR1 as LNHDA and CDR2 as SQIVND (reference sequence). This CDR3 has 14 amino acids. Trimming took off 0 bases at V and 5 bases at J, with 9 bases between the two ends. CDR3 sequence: CASSIDIPGDTQYF. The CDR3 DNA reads TGTGCCAGTAGTATAGACATCCCCGGAGATACGCAGTATTTT.

The CDR3 sequence: CASSVDSLEQYF. In DNA, the CDR3 is TGTGCCAGCAGCGTGGACAGCCTCGAGCAGTACTTC. J is TRBJ2-7 and V is TRBV7-9, with D possibly being TRBD1 (6 bases). V was trimmed by 5 bases and J by 6 bases, leaving 11 bases between them. Germline V CDR1 and CDR2: SEHNR, FQNEAQ (reference sequence). This CDR3 is 12 amino acids long.

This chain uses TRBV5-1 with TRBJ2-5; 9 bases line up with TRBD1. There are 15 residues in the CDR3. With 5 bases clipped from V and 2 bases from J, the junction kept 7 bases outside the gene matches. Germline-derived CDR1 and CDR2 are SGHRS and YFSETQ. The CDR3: CASRSQGQGQETQYF. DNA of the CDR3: TGCGCCAGCAGATCGCAGGGACAGGGACAAGAGACCCAGTACTTC. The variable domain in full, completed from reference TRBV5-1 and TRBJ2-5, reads KAGVTQTPRYLIKTRGQQVTLSCSPISGHRSVSWYQQTPGQGLQFLFEYFSETQRNKGNFPGRFSGRQFSNSRSEMNVSTLELGDSALYLCASRSQGQGQETQYFGPGTRLLVL.

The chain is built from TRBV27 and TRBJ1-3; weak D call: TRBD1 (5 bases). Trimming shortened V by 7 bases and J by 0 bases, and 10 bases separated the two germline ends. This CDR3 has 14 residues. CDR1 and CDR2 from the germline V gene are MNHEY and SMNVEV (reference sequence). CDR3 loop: CASKPGFSGNTIYF. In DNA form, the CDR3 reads TGTGCCAGCAAACCAGGGTTCTCTGGAAACACCATATATTTT.

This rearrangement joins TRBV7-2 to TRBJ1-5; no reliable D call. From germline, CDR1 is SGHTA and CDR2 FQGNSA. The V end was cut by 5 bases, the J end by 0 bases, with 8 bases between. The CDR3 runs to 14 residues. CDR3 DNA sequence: TGTGCCAGCAGCCCGGCCCTTAGCAATCAGCCCCAGCATTTT. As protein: CASSPALSNQPQHF.

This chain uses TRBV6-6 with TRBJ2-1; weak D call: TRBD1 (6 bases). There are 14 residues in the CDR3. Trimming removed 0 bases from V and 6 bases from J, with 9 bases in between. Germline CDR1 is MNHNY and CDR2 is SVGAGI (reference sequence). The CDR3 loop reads CASSYSLGGNEQFF. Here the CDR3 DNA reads TGTGCCAGCAGTTACTCGTTAGGGGGCAATGAGCAGTTCTTC.

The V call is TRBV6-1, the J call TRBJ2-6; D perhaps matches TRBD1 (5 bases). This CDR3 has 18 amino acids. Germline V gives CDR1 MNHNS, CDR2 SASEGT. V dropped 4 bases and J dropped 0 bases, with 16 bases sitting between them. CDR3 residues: CASSAPGYRISGANVLTF. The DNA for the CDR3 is TGTGCCAGCAGTGCCCCAGGGTATAGAATCTCTGGGGCCAACGTCCTGACTTTC.

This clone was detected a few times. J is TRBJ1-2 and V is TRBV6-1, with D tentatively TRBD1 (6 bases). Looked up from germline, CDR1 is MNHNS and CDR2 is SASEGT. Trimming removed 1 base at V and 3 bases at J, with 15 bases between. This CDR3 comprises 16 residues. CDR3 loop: CASSEVVPEGDYGYTF. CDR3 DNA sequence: TGTGCCAGCAGTGAAGTGGTCCCGGAGGGGGACTATGGCTACACCTTC.

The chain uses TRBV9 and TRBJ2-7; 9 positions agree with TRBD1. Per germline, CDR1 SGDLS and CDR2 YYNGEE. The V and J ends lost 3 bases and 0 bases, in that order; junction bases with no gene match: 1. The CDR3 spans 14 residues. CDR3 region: CASSGQGVSYEQYF. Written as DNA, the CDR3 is TGTGCCAGCAGCGGACAGGGGGTCTCCTACGAGCAGTACTTC.

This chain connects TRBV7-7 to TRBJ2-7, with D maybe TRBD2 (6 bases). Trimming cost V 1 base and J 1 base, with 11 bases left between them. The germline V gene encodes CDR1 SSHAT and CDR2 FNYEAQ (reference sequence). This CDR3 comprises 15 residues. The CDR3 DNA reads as TGTGCCAGCAGCTTAGTCAGCGGGCAGTCCTACGAGCAGTACTTC. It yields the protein CASSLVSGQSYEQYF.

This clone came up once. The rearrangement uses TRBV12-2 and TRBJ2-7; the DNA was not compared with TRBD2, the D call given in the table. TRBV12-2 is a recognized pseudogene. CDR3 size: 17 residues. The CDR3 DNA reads TGTGCAAGTCGCCCCAGTTATCTAGCGGGAGTACTGTACGAGCAGTACTTC. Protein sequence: CASRPSYLAGVLYEQYF.

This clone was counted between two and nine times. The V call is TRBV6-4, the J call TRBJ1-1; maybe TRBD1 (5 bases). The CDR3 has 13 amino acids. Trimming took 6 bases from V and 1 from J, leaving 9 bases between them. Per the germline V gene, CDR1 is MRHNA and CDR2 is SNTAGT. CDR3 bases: TGTGCCAGCAGAATGGGACCGAACACTGAAGCTTTCTTT. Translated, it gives CASRMGPNTEAFF.

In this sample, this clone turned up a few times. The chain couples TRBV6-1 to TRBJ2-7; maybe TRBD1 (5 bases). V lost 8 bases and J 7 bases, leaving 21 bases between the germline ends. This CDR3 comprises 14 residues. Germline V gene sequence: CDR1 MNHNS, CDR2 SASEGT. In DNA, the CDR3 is TGTGCCAGCCTTTTTCTGGGCAGGGAAGGGGAGCAGTACTTC. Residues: CASLFLGREGEQYF.

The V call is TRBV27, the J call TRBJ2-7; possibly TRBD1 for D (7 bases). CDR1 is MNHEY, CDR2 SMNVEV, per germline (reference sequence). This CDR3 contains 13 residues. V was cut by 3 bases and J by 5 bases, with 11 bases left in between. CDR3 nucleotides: TGTGCCAGCAGTTTCAGGGGGAGGAACGAGCAGTACTTC. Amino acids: CASSFRGRNEQYF.

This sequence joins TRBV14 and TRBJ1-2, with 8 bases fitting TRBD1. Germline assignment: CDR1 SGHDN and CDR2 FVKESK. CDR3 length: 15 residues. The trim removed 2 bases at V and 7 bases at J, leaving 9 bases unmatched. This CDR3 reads CASSQSGRGPGGYTF. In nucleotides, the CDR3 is TGTGCCAGCAGCCAATCGGGCAGGGGGCCCGGTGGCTACACCTTC. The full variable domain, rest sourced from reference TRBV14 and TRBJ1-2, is EAGVTQFPSHSVIEKGQTVTLRCDPISGHDNLYWYRRVMGKEIKFLLHFVKESKQDESGMPNNRFLAERTGGTYSTLKVQPAELEDSGVYFCASSQSGRGPGGYTFGSGTRLTVV.

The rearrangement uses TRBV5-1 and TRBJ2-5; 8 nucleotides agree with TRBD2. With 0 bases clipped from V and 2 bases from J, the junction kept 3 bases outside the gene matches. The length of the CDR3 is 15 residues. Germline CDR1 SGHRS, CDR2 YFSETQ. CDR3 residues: CASSLVSGAQETQYF. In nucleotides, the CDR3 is TGCGCCAGCAGCTTGGTTAGCGGGGCACAAGAGACCCAGTACTTC.

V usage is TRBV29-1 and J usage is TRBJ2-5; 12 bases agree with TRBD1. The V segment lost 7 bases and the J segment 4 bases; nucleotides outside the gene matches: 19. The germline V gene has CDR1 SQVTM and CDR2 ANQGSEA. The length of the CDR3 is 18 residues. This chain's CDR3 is CSAKRGGQGAVWPETQYF. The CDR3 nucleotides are TGCAGCGCCAAGCGCGGGGGACAGGGGGCAGTTTGGCCAGAGACCCAGTACTTC.

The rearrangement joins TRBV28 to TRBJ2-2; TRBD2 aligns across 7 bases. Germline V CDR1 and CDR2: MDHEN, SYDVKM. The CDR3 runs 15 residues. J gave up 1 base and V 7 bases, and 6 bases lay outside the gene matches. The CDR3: CASITPSGNTGELFF. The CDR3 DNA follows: TGTGCCAGCATTACTCCTAGCGGGAACACCGGGGAGCTGTTTTTT.

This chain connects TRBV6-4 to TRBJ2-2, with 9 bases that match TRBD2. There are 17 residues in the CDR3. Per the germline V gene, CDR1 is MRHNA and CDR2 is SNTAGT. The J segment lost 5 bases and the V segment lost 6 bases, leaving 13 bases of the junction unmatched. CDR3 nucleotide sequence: TGTGCCAGCAGCCCTGTTGGGTCTAGCGGGATAACCGGGGAGCTGTTTTTT. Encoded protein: CASSPVGSSGITGELFF.

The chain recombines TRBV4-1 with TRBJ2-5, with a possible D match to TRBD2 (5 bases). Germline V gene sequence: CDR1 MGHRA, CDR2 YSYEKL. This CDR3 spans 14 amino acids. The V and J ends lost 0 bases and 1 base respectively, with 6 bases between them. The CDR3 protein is CASSQERVQETQYF. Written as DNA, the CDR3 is TGCGCCAGCAGCCAAGAGAGGGTCCAAGAGACCCAGTACTTC.

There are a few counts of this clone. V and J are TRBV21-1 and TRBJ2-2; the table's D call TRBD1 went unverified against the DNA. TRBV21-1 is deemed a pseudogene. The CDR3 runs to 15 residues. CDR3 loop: CASSKRDRVTGELFF. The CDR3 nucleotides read TGTGCCAGCAGCAAACGAGACAGGGTCACCGGGGAGCTGTTTTTT.

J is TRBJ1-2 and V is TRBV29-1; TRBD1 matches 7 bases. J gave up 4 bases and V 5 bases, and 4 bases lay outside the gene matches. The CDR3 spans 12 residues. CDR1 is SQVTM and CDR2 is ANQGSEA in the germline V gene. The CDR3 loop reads CSVRTGFYGYTF. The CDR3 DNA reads TGCAGCGTTAGGACAGGCTTCTATGGCTACACCTTC.